Presented here are 9 T cell receptor beta chains from one specimen sequenced in a study of control samples from healthy donors and cancer patients. Measured with immunoSEQ multiplex PCR; TCRdb has only the in-frame clones, and not every one. The sample holds about 140,000 clones, under 95% seen once. Sample: blood. These receptors all stem from a man between 40 and 49 years old in good health.

V usage is TRBV4-3 and J usage is TRBJ1-5; D remains ambiguous. With 1 base removed from V and 4 bases from J, the gap between germline ends came to 5 bases. The CDR3 spans 13 residues. Germline V gives CDR1 LGHNA, CDR2 YSLEER. The CDR3 protein is CASSQVRNQPQHF. For the CDR3, the DNA is TGCGCCAGCAGCCAAGTCAGGAATCAGCCCCAGCATTTT.

V and J are TRBV2 and TRBJ2-5; 7 nucleotides align to TRBD1. There are 14 residues in the CDR3. Germline V gene data show CDR1 as SNHLY and CDR2 as FYNNEI. With 7 bases clipped from V and 5 bases from J, the junction kept 10 bases outside the gene matches. In DNA, the CDR3 is TGTGCCAGCAAATTGGGACAGAACCCCGAGACCCAGTACTTC. It is translated as CASKLGQNPETQYF.

V gene TRBV28 combines with J gene TRBJ2-7, with a weak D call TRBD1 (6 bases). Germline V gives CDR1 MDHEN, CDR2 SYDVKM. The V end was cut by 3 bases, the J end by 0 bases, with 6 bases between. The CDR3 consists of 13 residues. The CDR3 loop is CASSFRGSYEQYF. CDR3 sequence (DNA): TGTGCCAGCAGTTTCAGGGGCTCCTACGAGCAGTACTTC.

The chain couples TRBV2 to TRBJ1-4; 7 positions match TRBD1. V shed 6 bases and J 8 bases; nucleotides not matched to a gene: 12. This CDR3 has 15 residues. Germline CDR1 and CDR2: SNHLY and FYNNEI. In DNA, the CDR3 is TGTGCCAGCAGCCGCCTTGACAGGGATTGGGAAAAACTGTTTTTT. Its protein is CASSRLDRDWEKLFF.

The chain combines TRBV7-8 with TRBJ2-3, with D possibly matching TRBD2 (6 bases). The germline CDR1 and CDR2 sequences are SGHVS and FQNEAQ. V was pared by 6 bases and J by 8 bases, with 18 bases between. This CDR3 comprises 14 residues. CDR3 coding DNA: TGTGCCAGCAGGCCATCTCGTTGGAGGGGTACGCAGTATTTT. This codes for CASRPSRWRGTQYF. The full variable domain, completed using reference TRBV7-8 and TRBJ2-3, is GAGVSQSPRYKVAKRGQDVALRCDPISGHVSLFWYQQALGQGPEFLTYFQNEAQLDKSGLPSDRFFAERPEGSVSTLKIQRTQQEDSAVYLCASRPSRWRGTQYFGPGTRLTVL.

The chain carries TRBV2 and TRBJ2-7; 13 bases line up with TRBD2. This CDR3 has 15 amino acids. Germline trimming cut 5 bases from V and 6 bases from J; bases unmatched to any gene: 7. Germline V gene sequence: CDR1 SNHLY, CDR2 FYNNEI. The CDR3 nucleotides read TGTGCCAGCAGTTCCTCCGGGACTAGCGGGACCGAGCAGTACTTC. The encoded protein is CASSSSGTSGTEQYF. Based on the CDR3 plus reference TRBV2 and TRBJ2-7, the full variable domain is EPEVTQTPSHQVTQMGQEVILRCVPISNHLYFYWYRQILGQKVEFLVSFYNNEISEKSEIFDDQFSVERPDGSNFTLKIRSTKLEDSAMYFCASSSSGTSGTEQYFGPGTRLTVT.

The chain combines TRBV21-1 with TRBJ2-7; the DNA was not compared with TRBD1, the D call given in the table. TRBV21-1 counts as a pseudogene. CDR3 length: 14 residues. CDR3 sequence (DNA): TGTGCCAGCAGCAAAGGGACAGTATCCTACGAGCAGTACTTC. The encoded protein is CASSKGTVSYEQYF.

The gene calls are TRBV9 and TRBJ1-1; 8 bases agree with TRBD1. This CDR3 region has 13 residues. From germline, CDR1 is SGDLS and CDR2 YYNGEE. J was trimmed by 10 bases and V by 3 bases; bases with no gene match: 8. The CDR3 DNA is TGTGCCAGCAGCGAACTTACAGGGGGAACAGCTTTCTTT. This gives the protein CASSELTGGTAFF.

Points on this clone: A read error may account for a junction end that differs from germline. The chain is built from TRBV27 and TRBJ2-7, with TRBD1 matching over 11 bases. CDR1 is MNHEY and CDR2 is SMNVEV in the germline V gene (reference sequence). CDR3 size: 15 residues. In DNA, the CDR3 is TGTGCCAGCAGTGCACGGACAGGGGGCTCCCACGAGCAGTACTTC. This sequence encodes CASSARTGGSHEQYF.